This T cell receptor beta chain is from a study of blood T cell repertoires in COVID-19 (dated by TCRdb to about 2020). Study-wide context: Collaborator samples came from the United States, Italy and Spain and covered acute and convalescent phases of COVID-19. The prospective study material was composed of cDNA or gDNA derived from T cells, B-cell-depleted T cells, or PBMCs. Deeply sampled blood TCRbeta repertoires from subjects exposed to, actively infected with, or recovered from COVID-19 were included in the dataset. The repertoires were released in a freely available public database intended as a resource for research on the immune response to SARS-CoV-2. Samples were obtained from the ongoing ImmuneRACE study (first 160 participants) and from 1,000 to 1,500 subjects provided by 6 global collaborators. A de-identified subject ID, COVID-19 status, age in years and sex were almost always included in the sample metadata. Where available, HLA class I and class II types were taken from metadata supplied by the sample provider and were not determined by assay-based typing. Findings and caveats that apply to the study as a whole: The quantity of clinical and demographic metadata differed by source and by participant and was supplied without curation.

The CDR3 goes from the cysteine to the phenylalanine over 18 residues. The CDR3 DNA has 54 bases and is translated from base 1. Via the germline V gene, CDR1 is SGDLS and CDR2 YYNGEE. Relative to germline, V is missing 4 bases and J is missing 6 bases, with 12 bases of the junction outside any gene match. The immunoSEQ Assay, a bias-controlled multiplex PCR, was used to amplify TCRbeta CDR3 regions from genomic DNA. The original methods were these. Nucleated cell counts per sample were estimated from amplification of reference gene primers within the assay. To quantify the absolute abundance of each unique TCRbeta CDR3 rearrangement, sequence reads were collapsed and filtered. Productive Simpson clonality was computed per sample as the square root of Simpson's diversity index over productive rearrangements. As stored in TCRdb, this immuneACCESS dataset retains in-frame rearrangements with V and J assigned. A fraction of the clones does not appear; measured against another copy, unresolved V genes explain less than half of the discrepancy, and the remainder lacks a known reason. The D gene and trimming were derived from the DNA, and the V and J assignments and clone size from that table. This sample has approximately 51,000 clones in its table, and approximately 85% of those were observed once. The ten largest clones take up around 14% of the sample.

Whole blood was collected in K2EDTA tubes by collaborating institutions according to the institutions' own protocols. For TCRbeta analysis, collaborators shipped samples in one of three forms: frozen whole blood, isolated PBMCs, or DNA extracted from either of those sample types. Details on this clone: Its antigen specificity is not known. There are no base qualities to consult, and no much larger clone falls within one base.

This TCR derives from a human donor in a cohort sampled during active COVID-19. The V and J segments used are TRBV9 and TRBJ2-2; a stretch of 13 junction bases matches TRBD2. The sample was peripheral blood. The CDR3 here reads CASSPRTSGGRPPGELFF. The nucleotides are TGTGCCAGCAGCCCGAGGACTAGCGGGGGCCGTCCCCCCGGGGAGCTGTTTTTT.